This T cell receptor beta chain was profiled in a study of identical twins. Each CDR3 protein is one row after TCRdb ran MiXCR on the 5' RACE reads. The sample has under 450,000 distinct CDR3 sequences, approximately 18% seen once. The CDR3 consists of 18 residues. The V gene's germline CDR1 is LGHNA and CDR2 YSLEER. Trimming pared 0 bases from V and 5 bases from J, leaving 23 bases between. Study observations and caveats: With abundant cord blood beta clonotypes, insertions were fewer; memory repertoires showed no such pattern.

A remark on this clonotype: No antigen is known for it.

This TCR came from a man aged 50 to 59 in good health. The chain recombines TRBV4-3 with TRBJ2-7; D might be TRBD1 or TRBD2, each matching 5 bases. The source material was naive T cells sorted from blood. The CDR3 region is CASSQESAPGPVIDEQYF. The CDR3 region has the DNA TGCGCCAGCAGCCAAGAGTCAGCCCCGGGACCCGTTATCGACGAGCAGTACTTC.